This T cell receptor (beta chain) was sequenced during a study of PD-1 blockade in mismatch repair-deficient tumors. TCRdb keeps only in-frame clones here, not all; method: immunoSEQ multiplex PCR. The sample records roughly 38,000 clones, approximately 83% being singletons. The CDR3 has 15 residues. The germline CDR1 and CDR2 sequences are MNHEY and SVGAGI. Trimming removed 10 bases from V and 4 bases from J, with 19 bases in between. The rearrangement joins TRBV6-5 to TRBJ2-2, with D maybe TRBD1 (5 bases). Sequences were derived from PBMCs, sampled 38 to 40 weeks after starting pembrolizumab. The TCR comes from an adult with mismatch repair-deficient cancer. The CDR3 is CATQTPGRATGELFF. The CDR3 DNA follows: TGTGCCACACAAACCCCCGGCAGGGCCACCGGGGAGCTGTTTTTT.